This TCR beta chain was documented in a study of blood T cell repertoires in COVID-19. In the study overall: PBMCs, B-cell-depleted T cells, or T cells provided the cDNA or gDNA that made up the material.

After removal of 9 bases from V and 5 bases from J, the junction contained 6 bases not matched to a gene. Looked up from germline, CDR1 is MNHEY and CDR2 is SVGAGI. The CDR3 loop spans 13 amino acids. This clone was seen more than once but under ten times. Repertoires were generated with immunoSEQ multiplex PCR, while TCRdb's copy carries only in-frame clones and drops some. The sample lists around 42,000 clones, 88% occurring once. The V call is TRBV6-5, the J call TRBJ1-5, with 8 bases matching TRBD1. Specimen: peripheral blood. This TCR was sampled from a human donor in a cohort sampled during active COVID-19. CDR3 protein: CASKDRADQPQHF. Written as DNA, the CDR3 is TGTGCCAGTAAGGACAGGGCTGATCAGCCCCAGCATTTT.